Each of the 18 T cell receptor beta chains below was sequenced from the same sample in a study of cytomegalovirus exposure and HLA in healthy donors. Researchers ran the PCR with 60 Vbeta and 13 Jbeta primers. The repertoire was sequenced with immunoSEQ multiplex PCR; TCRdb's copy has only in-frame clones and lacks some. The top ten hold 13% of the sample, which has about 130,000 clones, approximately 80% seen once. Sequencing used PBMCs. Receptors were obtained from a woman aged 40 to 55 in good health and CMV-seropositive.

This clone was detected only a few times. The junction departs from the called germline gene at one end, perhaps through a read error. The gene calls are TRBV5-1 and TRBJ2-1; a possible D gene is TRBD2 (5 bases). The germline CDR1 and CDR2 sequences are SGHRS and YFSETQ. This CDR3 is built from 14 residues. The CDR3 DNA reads TGCGCCAGCAGCTTTGGACTTTCCTCCAATGAGCAGTTCTTC. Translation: CASSFGLSSNEQFF.

In nucleotides, the CDR3 is TGTGCCAGCAGCTTACCGGGACTTACCGCGGATACGCAGTATTTT. This translates into CASSLPGLTADTQYF. The gene calls are TRBV7-9 and TRBJ2-3; possible D gene TRBD2, 6 bases. Germline CDR1 is SEHNR and CDR2 is FQNEAQ (reference sequence). The V and J ends lost 2 bases and 6 bases respectively, with 15 bases between them. The CDR3 covers 15 residues.

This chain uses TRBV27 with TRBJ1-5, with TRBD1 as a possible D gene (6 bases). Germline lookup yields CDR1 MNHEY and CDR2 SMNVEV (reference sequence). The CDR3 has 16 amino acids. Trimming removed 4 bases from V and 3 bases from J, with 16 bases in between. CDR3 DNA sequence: TGTGCCAGCAGTTCGCGGGGGGGCCCCCACAATCAGCCCCAGCATTTT. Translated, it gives CASSSRGGPHNQPQHF.

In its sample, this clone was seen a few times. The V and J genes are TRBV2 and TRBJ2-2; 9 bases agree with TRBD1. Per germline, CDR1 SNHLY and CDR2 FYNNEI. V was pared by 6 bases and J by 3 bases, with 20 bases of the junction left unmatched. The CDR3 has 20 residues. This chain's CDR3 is CASSESLRRVGQGHTGELFF. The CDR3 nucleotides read TGTGCCAGCAGCGAAAGTCTTAGAAGAGTGGGACAGGGACACACCGGGGAGCTGTTTTTT.

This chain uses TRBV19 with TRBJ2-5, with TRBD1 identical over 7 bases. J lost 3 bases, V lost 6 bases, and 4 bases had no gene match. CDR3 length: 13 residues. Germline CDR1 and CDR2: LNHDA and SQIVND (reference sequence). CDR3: CASSRDSEETQYF. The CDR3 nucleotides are TGTGCCAGTAGCCGGGACAGTGAAGAGACCCAGTACTTC.

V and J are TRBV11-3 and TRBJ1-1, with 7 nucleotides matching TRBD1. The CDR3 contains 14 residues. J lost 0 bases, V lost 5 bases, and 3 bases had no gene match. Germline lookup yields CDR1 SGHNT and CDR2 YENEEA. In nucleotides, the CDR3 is TGTGCCAGCAGCCCCGGACAGGTGAACACTGAAGCTTTCTTT. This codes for CASSPGQVNTEAFF.

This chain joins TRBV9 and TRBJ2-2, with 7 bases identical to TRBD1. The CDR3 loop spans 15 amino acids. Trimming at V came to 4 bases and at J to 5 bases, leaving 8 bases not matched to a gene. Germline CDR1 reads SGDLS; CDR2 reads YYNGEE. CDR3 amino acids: CASSPQTGYTGELFF. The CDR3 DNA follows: TGTGCCAGCAGCCCCCAGACAGGGTATACCGGGGAGCTGTTTTTT.

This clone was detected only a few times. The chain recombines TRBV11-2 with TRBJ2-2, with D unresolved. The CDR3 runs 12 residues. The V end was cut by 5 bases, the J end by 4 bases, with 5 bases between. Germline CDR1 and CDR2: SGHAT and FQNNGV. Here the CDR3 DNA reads TGTGCCAGCAGCCCCGGCACCGGGGAGCTGTTTTTT. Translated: CASSPGTGELFF.

The CDR3 is CASTPYDRVPHYEQYF. DNA of the CDR3: TGTGCCAGCACCCCCTACGACAGGGTTCCCCACTACGAGCAGTACTTC. The chain employs TRBV28 and TRBJ2-7, with TRBD1 matching over 7 bases. Germline V gene sequence: CDR1 MDHEN, CDR2 SYDVKM. The V segment lost 7 bases and the J segment 3 bases; nucleotides outside the gene matches: 15. The CDR3 consists of 16 residues.

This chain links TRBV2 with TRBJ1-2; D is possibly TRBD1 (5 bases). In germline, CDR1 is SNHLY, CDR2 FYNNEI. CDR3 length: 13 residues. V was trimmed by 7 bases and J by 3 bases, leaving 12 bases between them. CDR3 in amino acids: CASKRGGDYGYTF. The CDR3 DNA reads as TGTGCCAGCAAGCGGGGGGGAGACTATGGCTACACCTTC.

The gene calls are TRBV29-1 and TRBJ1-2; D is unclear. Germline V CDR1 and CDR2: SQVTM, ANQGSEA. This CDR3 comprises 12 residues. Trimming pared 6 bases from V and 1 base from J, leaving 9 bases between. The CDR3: CSVGGSNYGYTF. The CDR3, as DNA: TGCAGCGTGGGCGGGAGTAACTATGGCTACACCTTC. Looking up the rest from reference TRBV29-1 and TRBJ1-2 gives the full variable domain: SAVISQKPSRDICQRGTSLTIQCQVDSQVTMMFWYRQQPGQSLTLIATANQGSEATYESGFVIDKFPISRPNLTFSTLTVSNMSPEDSSIYLCSVGGSNYGYTFGSGTRLTVV.

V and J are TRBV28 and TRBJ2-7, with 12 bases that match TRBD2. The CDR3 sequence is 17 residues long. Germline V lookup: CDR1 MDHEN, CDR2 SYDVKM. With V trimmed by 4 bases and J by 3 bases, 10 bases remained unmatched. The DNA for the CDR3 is TGTGCCAGCAGTTCTGCGGGGACTAGCGGGTTTATCTACGAGCAGTACTTC. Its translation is CASSSAGTSGFIYEQYF.

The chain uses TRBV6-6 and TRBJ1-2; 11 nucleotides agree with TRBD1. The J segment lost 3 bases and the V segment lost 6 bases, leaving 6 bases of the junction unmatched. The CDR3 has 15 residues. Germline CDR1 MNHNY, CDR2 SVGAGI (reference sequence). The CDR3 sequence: CASRMGTGGDYGYTF. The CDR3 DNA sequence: TGTGCCAGCAGGATGGGGACAGGGGGTGACTATGGCTACACCTTC.

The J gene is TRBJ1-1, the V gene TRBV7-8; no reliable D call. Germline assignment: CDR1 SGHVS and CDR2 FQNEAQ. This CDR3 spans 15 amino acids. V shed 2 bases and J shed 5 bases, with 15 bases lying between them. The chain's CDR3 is CASSLHGPGKTEAFF. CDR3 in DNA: TGTGCCAGCAGCTTACACGGGCCGGGGAAGACTGAAGCTTTCTTT.

The CDR3 loop reads CATSRVGNTEAFF. As DNA, the CDR3 is TGTGCCACCAGCAGAGTCGGGAACACTGAAGCTTTCTTT. The rearrangement links TRBV15 to TRBJ1-1; D uncertain. The CDR3 extends over 13 amino acids. V was trimmed by 1 base and J by 1 base, leaving 4 bases between them. Germline V gene data show CDR1 as LNHNV and CDR2 as YYDKDF (reference sequence).

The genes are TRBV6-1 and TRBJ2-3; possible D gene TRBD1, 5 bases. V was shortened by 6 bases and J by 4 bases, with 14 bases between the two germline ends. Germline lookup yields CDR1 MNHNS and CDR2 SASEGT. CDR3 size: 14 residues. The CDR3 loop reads CASSPTDIADTQYF. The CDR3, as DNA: TGTGCCAGCAGCCCGACAGATATCGCAGATACGCAGTATTTT.

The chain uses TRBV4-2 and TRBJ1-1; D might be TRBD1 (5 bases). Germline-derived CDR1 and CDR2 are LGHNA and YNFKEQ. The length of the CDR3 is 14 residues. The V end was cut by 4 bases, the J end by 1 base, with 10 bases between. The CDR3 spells CASSRQTANTEAFF. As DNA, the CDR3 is TGTGCCAGCAGCCGCCAGACAGCGAACACTGAAGCTTTCTTT.

The CDR3 bases are TGTGCCAGCAGCTTAGGATCGCCAGGGGTCTATGGCTACACCTTC. Amino acids: CASSLGSPGVYGYTF. This sequence joins TRBV13 and TRBJ1-2; weak D call: TRBD1 (6 bases). The germline CDR1 and CDR2 sequences are PRHDT and FYEKMQ (reference sequence). V lost 0 bases, J lost 4 bases, and 12 bases lay in between. The CDR3 covers 15 residues.